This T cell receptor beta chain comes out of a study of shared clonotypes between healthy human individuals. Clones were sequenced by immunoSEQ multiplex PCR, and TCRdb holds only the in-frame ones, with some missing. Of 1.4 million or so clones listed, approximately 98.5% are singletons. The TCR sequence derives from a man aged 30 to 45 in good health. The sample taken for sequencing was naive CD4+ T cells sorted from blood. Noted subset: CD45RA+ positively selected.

CDR3 loop: CASSFSQRSLGDTQYF. The CDR3 DNA follows: TGTGCCAGCAGCTTTTCCCAGCGGTCGCTTGGGGATACGCAGTATTTT. The chain has TRBV5-4 and TRBJ2-3; weak D call: TRBD2 (5 bases). The ends were cut back, 2 bases at V and 6 bases at J, with 19 bases in the middle. Germline CDR1 is SGHNT and CDR2 is YYREEE (reference sequence). The CDR3 extends over 16 amino acids.